One sample yielded the 12 T cell receptor beta chains listed below, sequenced in a study of T cell repertoires in cytomegalovirus infection (dated by TCRdb to about 2019). Sequenced on an Illumina HiSeq 1500. TCRdb reworked the public reads: Q25 trimming with fastp, MiXCR clone assembly, productive beta chains retained. Every distinct CDR3 protein forms one entry, paired with its most common genes and DNA. Present in this sample are fewer than 700,000 distinct CDR3 sequences, 20% to 30% of which were seen just once. The top ten clones comprise 7.5% to 9% of the sample. Sample: CD8+ T cells from PBMCs. The receptors stem from a human donor in good health (CMV status not recorded). Some clones in this sample may be carry-over from other donors' samples.

This clonotype was seen at least ten times. CDR3 nucleotide sequence: TGTGCCAGCAGCTCCACCCCATACCGGACTAGCGGGGGAACCACAGATACGCAGTATTTT. As protein: CASSSTPYRTSGGTTDTQYF. The J gene is TRBJ2-3, the V gene TRBV7-9; 13 nucleotides match TRBD2. The CDR3 contains 20 residues. J gave up 2 bases and V 4 bases, and 15 bases lay outside the gene matches. Germline V lookup: CDR1 SEHNR, CDR2 FQNEAQ (reference sequence).

This clonotype was seen ten or more times. The rearrangement links TRBV7-6 to TRBJ1-2, with unresolved D. The CDR3 extends over 13 amino acids. CDR1 is SGHVS and CDR2 is FNYEAQ in the germline V gene. Trimming took 3 bases from V and 5 from J, leaving 10 bases between them. CDR3 sequence (DNA): TGTGCCAGCAGCTTGAGACCGAGATATGGCTACACCTTC. Its translation: CASSLRPRYGYTF. Variable domain in full (rest from reference TRBV7-6 and TRBJ1-2): GAGVSQSPRYKVTKRGQDVALRCDPISGHVSLYWYRQALGQGPEFLTYFNYEAQQDKSGLPNDRFSAERPEGSISTLTIQRTEQRDSAMYRCASSLRPRYGYTFGSGTRLTVV.

This clonotype has just one count. The J gene is TRBJ2-1, the V gene TRBV5-6; 7 bases agree with TRBD2. The germline CDR1 and CDR2 sequences are SGHDT and YYEEEE. The CDR3 covers 15 residues. J lost 3 bases, V lost 2 bases, and 5 bases had no gene match. CDR3 protein: CASSFSGAFYNEQFF. The CDR3 bases are TGTGCCAGCAGCTTCAGCGGGGCCTTCTACAATGAGCAGTTCTTC.

This rearrangement joins TRBV6-5 to TRBJ2-1; 7 positions agree with TRBD2. The CDR3 is 16 amino acids. Germline CDR1 and CDR2: MNHEY and SVGAGI. Losses at the gene ends were 3 bases for V and 0 bases for J; bases not matched to a gene: 5. The CDR3 sequence is CASSYLGGISYNEQFF. In nucleotides, the CDR3 is TGTGCCAGCAGTTATCTCGGGGGGATCTCCTACAATGAGCAGTTCTTC.

At least ten counts were recorded for this clonotype. The V and J genes are TRBV11-2 and TRBJ2-5, with 8 bases lining up with TRBD1. The germline gives CDR1 SGHAT, CDR2 FQNNGV. With 1 base clipped from V and 2 bases from J, the junction kept 12 bases outside the gene matches. This CDR3 has 18 residues. The CDR3 protein is CASSLGRGGTGIQETQYF. As DNA, the CDR3 is TGTGCCAGCAGCTTAGGGAGAGGGGGGACAGGAATTCAAGAGACCCAGTACTTC.

Ten or more counts support this clonotype. V and J are TRBV7-2 and TRBJ2-5, with 12 nucleotides matching TRBD2. The CDR3 consists of 15 residues. The germline gives CDR1 SGHTA, CDR2 FQGNSA. V lost 6 bases and J lost 5; bases outside the gene matches: 7. The CDR3 protein is CASSPSGGASETQYF. The CDR3 DNA reads TGTGCCAGCAGTCCTAGCGGGGGGGCCTCGGAGACCCAGTACTTC.

This clonotype was observed a few times. The chain has TRBV14 and TRBJ2-7; 8 nucleotides align to TRBD2. J was trimmed by 9 bases and V by 1 base; bases with no gene match: 8. Germline assignment: CDR1 SGHDN and CDR2 FVKESK. The CDR3 runs 14 residues. CDR3 sequence: CASSQGPGGPLQYV. CDR3 bases: TGTGCCAGCAGCCAAGGCCCGGGGGGGCCTCTGCAGTACGTC.

This clonotype was found a few times. The rearrangement joins TRBV27 to TRBJ2-2, with 8 bases lining up with TRBD1. Trimming cost V 4 bases and J 5 bases; bases outside gene matches: 12. The CDR3 sequence is 17 residues long. Germline V CDR1 and CDR2: MNHEY, SMNVEV (reference sequence). The CDR3 DNA follows: TGTGCCAGCAGTTCCTCAGGACAGGGAAGGGTGACCGGGGAGCTGTTTTTT. The encoded protein is CASSSSGQGRVTGELFF.

The table lists this clonotype with a count of one. V and J are TRBV20-1 and TRBJ2-1, with D perhaps given as TRBD1 or TRBD2 (5 bases each). Germline values: CDR1 DFQATT, CDR2 SNEGSKA (reference sequence). The CDR3 covers 16 residues. With 4 bases removed from V and 2 bases from J, the gap between germline ends came to 18 bases. CDR3 loop: CSANPTVWGTYNEQFF. The CDR3 region has the DNA TGCAGTGCTAACCCCACTGTCTGGGGGACCTACAATGAGCAGTTCTTC.

This clonotype has more than one count but fewer than ten. This chain links TRBV6-5 with TRBJ1-2; D might be TRBD1 (6 bases). Germline CDR1 and CDR2: MNHEY and SVGAGI. The CDR3 is 13 amino acids. With 4 bases removed from V and 2 bases from J, the gap between germline ends came to 8 bases. The DNA of the CDR3 is TGTGCCAGCAGTTGGGACACAAACTATGGCTACACCTTC. Translated: CASSWDTNYGYTF.

This clonotype was observed many times. The J gene is TRBJ1-1, the V gene TRBV7-3, with no clear D. Deletions cut 4 bases from V and 1 base from J, with 10 bases between. The CDR3 has 14 residues. Germline V gene data show CDR1 as SGHTA and CDR2 as FQGTGA. The CDR3 sequence is CASSSTSQNTEAFF. The CDR3 DNA reads TGTGCCAGCAGCTCCACGTCACAGAACACTGAAGCTTTCTTT.

This clonotype was counted ten times or more. One end of the junction varies from germline; a read error may be responsible. In DNA, the CDR3 is TGTGCCAGCAGTTACGACCCTAGCGGAAGCAGCGACTTC. Translated, it gives CASSYDPSGSSDF. The chain joins TRBV6-5 to TRBJ2-5, with 7 bases matching TRBD2. Germline V gene data show CDR1 as MNHEY and CDR2 as SVGAGI. The CDR3 has 13 amino acids.